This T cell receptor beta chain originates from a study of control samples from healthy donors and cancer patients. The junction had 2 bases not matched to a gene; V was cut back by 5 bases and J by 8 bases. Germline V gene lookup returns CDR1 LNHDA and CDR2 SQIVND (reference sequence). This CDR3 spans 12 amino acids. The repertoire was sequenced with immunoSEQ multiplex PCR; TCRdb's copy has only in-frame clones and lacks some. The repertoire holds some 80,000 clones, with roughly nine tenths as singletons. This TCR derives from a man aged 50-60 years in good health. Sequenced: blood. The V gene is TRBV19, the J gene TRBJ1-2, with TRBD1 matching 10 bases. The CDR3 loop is CASSRGQGGYTF. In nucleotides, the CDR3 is TGTGCCAGTAGTCGGGGACAGGGGGGCTACACCTTC. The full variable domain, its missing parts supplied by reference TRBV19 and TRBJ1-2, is DGGITQSPKYLFRKEGQNVTLSCEQNLNHDAMYWYRQDPGQGLRLIYYSQIVNDFQKGDIAEGYSVSREKKESFPLTVTSAQKNPTAFYLCASSRGQGGYTFGSGTRLTVV.